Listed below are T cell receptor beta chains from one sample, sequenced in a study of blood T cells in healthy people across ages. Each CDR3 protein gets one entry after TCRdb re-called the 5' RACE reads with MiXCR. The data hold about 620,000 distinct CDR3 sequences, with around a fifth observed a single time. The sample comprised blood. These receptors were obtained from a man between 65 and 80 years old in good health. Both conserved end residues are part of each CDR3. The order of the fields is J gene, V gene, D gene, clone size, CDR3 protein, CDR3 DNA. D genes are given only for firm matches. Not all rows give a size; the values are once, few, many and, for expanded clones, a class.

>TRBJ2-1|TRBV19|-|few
CAIRTECNEQFF
TGTGCCATTAGGACAGAATGCAATGAGCAGTTCTTC
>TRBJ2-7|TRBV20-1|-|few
CSASHGKAYEQYF
TGCAGTGCTAGTCATGGAAAGGCCTACGAGCAGTACTTC
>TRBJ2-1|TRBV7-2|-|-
CAGSSGLTRVGEQFF
TGTGCCGGCAGCTCGGGACTTACCCGAGTCGGTGAGCAGTTCTTC
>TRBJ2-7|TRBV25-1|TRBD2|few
CASSVTSGAYEQYF
TGTGCCAGCAGTGTTACTAGCGGGGCCTACGAGCAGTACTTC
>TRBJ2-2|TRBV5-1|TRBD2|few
CASSTTGPSGRFGELFF
TGCGCCAGCAGCACAACAGGCCCTAGCGGGAGGTTCGGGGAGCTGTTTTTT
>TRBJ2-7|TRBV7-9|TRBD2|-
CASSLGAGATNEQYF
TGTGCCAGCAGCTTAGGGGCGGGAGCGACCAACGAGCAGTACTTC
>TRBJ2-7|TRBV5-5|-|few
CASSVRTAYEQYF
TGTGCCAGCAGCGTGAGGACTGCTTACGAGCAGTACTTC
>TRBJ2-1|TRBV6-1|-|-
CASSEARGRVLNEQFF
TGTGCCAGCAGTGAAGCGCGGGGCAGGGTATTGAATGAGCAGTTCTTC
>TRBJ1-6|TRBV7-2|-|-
CASSGRGKGGPPLHF
TGTGCCAGCAGCGGCCGGGGCAAGGGAGGTCCGCCCCTCCACTTT
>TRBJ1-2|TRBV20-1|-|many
CSARDFRSPGYGYTF
TGCAGTGCTAGAGATTTCAGATCTCCGGGCTATGGCTACACCTTC
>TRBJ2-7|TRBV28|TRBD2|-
CASRVAGGSWEQYF
TGTGCCAGCAGAGTAGCGGGAGGATCTTGGGAGCAGTACTTC
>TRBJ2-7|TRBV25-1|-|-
CASSEWTGGTSGSSYGQYF
TGTGCCAGCAGTGAATGGACAGGGGGGACTAGCGGCTCATCCTACGGGCAGTACTTC
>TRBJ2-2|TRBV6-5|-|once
CASRPNGPGELFF
TGTGCCAGCAGGCCCAACGGCCCCGGGGAGCTGTTTTTT
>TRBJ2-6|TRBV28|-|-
CAGSYRSGANVLTF
TGTGCCGGCAGTTACCGCTCTGGGGCCAACGTCCTGACTTTC
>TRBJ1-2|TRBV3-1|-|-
CASSQARGHGYTF
TGTGCCAGCAGCCAAGCCAGGGGCCATGGCTACACCTTC
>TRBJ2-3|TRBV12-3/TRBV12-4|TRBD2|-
CASSPPRRTLAALTDTQYF
TGTGCCAGCAGTCCCCCAAGGAGGACCCTAGCGGCTTTAACAGATACGCAGTATTTT
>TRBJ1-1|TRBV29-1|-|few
CSVTPRRTGNTEAFF
TGCAGCGTAACCCCCCGCCGGACGGGGAACACTGAAGCTTTCTTT
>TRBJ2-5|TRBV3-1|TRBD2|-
CASRGTSWETQYF
TGTGCCAGCAGGGGGACTAGCTGGGAGACCCAGTACTTC
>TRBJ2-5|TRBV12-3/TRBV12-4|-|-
CASRLGGTLRGETQYF
TGTGCCAGCAGGCTGGGGGGCACACTTAGGGGGGAGACCCAGTACTTC
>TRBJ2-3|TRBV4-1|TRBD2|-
CASSRSGRDGADTQYF
TGCGCCAGCAGCCGTAGCGGGAGGGACGGGGCAGATACGCAGTATTTT
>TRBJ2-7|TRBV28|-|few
CASSSRDNYEQYF
TGTGCCAGCAGTTCCCGGGACAACTACGAGCAGTACTTC
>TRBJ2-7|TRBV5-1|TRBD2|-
CASRLAGGNNEQYF
TGCGCCAGCAGGCTAGCGGGAGGAAACAATGAGCAGTACTTC
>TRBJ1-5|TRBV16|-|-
CASSQSGTHSNQPQHF
TGTGCCAGCAGCCAATCCGGGACCCATAGCAATCAGCCCCAGCATTTT
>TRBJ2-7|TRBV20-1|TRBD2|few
CSARDWGGRAYEQYF
TGCAGTGCTAGAGATTGGGGGGGTAGAGCCTACGAGCAGTACTTC
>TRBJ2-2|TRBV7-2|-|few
CASSFLLANTGELFF
TGTGCCAGCAGCTTTTTATTAGCGAACACCGGGGAGCTGTTTTTT
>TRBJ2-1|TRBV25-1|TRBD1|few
CASRGDRGSYNEQFF
TGTGCCAGCAGGGGGGACAGGGGTTCCTACAATGAGCAGTTCTTC
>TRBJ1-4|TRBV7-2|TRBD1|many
CASSLARTGKNEKLFF
TGTGCCAGCAGCTTAGCTAGGACAGGGAAGAATGAAAAACTGTTTTTT
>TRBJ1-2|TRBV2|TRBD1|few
CASSDGQDGYTF
TGTGCCAGCAGTGACGGACAGGATGGCTACACCTTC
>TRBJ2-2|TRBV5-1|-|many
CASSLQGHTGELFF
TGCGCCAGCAGCTTACAGGGTCACACCGGGGAGCTGTTTTTT
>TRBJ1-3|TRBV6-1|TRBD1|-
CATEPGQGAISGNTIYF
TGTGCCACCGAGCCGGGACAGGGGGCGATTAGTGGAAACACCATATATTTT
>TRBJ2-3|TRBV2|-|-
CASRALVTDTQYF
TGTGCCAGCAGGGCATTAGTTACAGATACGCAGTATTTT
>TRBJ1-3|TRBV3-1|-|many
CASSLDGGVTGNTIYF
TGTGCCAGCAGCCTCGACGGCGGGGTGACTGGAAACACCATATATTTT
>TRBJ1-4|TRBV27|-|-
CASSLTGLGTTNEKLFF
TGTGCCAGCAGTTTAACGGGTTTGGGTACAACTAATGAAAAACTGTTTTTT
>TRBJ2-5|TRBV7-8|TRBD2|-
CASSRTSGSKTQYF
TGTGCCAGCAGTCGTACTAGCGGGAGTAAGACCCAGTACTTC
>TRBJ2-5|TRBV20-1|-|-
CSARIGGASYEQYF
TGCAGTGCTAGAATTGGCGGGGCCTCCTACGAACAGTACTTC